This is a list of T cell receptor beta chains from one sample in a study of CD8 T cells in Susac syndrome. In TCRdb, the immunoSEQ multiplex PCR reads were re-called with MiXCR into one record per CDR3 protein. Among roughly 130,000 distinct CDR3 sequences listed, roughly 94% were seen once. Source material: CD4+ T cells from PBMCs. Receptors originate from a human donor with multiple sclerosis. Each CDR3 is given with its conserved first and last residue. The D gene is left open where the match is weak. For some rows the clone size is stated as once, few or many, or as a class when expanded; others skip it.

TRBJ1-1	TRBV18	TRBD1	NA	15	CASLGQGAVSGEAFF	TGTGCCAGCCTCGGACAGGGGGCCGTGAGCGGTGAAGCTTTCTTT
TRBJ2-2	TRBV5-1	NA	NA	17	CASSLPPETPVTGELFF	TGCGCCAGCAGCTTGCCCCCCGAGACCCCAGTCACCGGGGAGCTGTTTTTT
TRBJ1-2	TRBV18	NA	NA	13	CASSPPNREGYTF	TGTGCCAGCTCACCACCTAATAGGGAAGGCTACACCTTC
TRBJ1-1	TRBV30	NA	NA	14	CAWIFQGLYTEAFF	TGTGCCTGGATTTTTCAGGGGCTGTATACTGAAGCTTTCTTT
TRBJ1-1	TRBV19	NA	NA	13	CASSKQGFTEAFF	TGTGCCAGTAGCAAACAGGGTTTCACTGAAGCTTTCTTT
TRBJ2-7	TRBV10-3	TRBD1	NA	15	CAISTGTGNGYEQYF	TGTGCCATCAGTACTGGGACAGGGAACGGCTACGAGCAGTACTTC
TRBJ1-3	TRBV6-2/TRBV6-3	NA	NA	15	CASSSQGHSGNTIYF	TGTGCCAGCAGTTCCCAGGGACACTCTGGAAACACCATATATTTT
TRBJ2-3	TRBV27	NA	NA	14	CASILVTLTDTQYF	TGTGCCAGCATATTGGTGACACTCACAGATACGCAGTATTTT
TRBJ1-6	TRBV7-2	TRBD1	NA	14	CASSRGQGNSPLHF	TGTGCCAGCAGCCGGGGACAGGGCAATTCACCCCTCCACTTT
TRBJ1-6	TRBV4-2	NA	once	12	CASSQVSSPLHF	TGTGCCAGCAGCCAAGTTAGTTCACCCCTCCACTTT
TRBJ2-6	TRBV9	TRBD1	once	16	CASGTTGVAGANVLTF	TGTGCCAGCGGTACCACAGGGGTGGCTGGGGCCAACGTCCTGACTTTC
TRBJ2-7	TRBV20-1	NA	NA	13	CSARGHLPYEQYF	TGCAGTGCTAGAGGGCATCTTCCCTACGAGCAGTACTTC
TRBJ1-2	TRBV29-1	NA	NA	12	CSVGRDLDGYTF	TGCAGCGTTGGCAGGGATTTAGATGGCTACACCTTC
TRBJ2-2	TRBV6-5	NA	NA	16	CASSPSVTLRSGELFF	TGTGCCAGCAGTCCCTCAGTCACTCTAAGGTCCGGGGAGCTGTTTTTT
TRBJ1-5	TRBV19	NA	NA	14	CASREDYSNQPQHF	TGTGCCAGTAGGGAGGACTATAGCAATCAGCCCCAGCATTTT
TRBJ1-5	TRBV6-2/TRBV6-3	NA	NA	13	CASSTQENQPQHF	TGTGCCAGCAGTACTCAAGAAAATCAGCCCCAGCATTTT
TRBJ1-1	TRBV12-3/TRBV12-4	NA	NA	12	CASSLSPRAAFF	TGTGCCAGCAGTTTATCACCCCGTGCAGCTTTCTTT
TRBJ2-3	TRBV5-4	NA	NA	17	CASSFDRNPSGTDTQYF	TGTGCCAGCAGCTTTGACAGGAACCCTTCGGGCACAGATACGCAGTATTTT
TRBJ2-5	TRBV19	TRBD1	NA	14	CASRPTGTGETQYF	TGTGCCAGTAGGCCGACAGGGACAGGAGAGACCCAGTACTTC
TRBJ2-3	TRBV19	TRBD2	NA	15	CASSIGRDGTDTQYF	TGTGCCAGTAGTATCGGGAGGGATGGCACAGATACGCAGTATTTT
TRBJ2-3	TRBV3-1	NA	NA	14	CASSQARGLDTQYF	TGTGCCAGCAGCCAAGCCCGAGGGTTGGATACGCAGTATTTT
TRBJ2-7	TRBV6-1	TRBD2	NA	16	CASSTTRTSGNYEQYF	TGTGCCAGCAGCACTACAAGGACTAGCGGGAACTACGAGCAGTACTTC
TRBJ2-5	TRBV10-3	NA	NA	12	CAIKDSQETQYF	TGTGCCATCAAGGACAGCCAAGAGACCCAGTACTTC